The 23 T cell receptor beta chains given below trace back to one sample, sequenced in a study of tumor-infiltrating lymphocytes in primary liver carcinoma. The blood RNA (from unsorted whole blood) was obtained, and germline DNA was also extracted. A primer matching the constant region was used to make TCR beta cDNA from 500 to 650 ng of total RNA. Libraries for TCR beta were built through three nested multiplex PCR rounds, which together made up a slightly modified ARM-PCR procedure. With TRBV1-TRBV30 forward primers and a C-beta reverse primer, the first two PCR rounds were run for roughly 9 cycles each. TCRdb recomputed calls from the multiplex PCR reads with MiXCR, one row per CDR3 protein. Of some 180,000 distinct CDR3 sequences detected, 50% to 75% appear once; the ten largest clones hold roughly 76%. Specimen: peripheral blood. Source of these receptors: a man aged 40-50 years with primary liver carcinoma and hepatitis B virus infection.

This chain uses TRBV11-2 with TRBJ2-1; 8 bases map to TRBD1. Trimming cost V 1 base and J 13 bases; bases outside gene matches: 9. Germline V gene sequence: CDR1 SGHAT, CDR2 FQNNGV. CDR3 length equals 14 residues. In nucleotides, the CDR3 is TGTGCCAGCAGCTTAGCCGGGGCAGGGGGCTATCAGTTCTTC. Residues: CASSLAGAGGYQFF.

This clonotype occurred a few times. The chain is built from TRBV29-1 and TRBJ2-2; no reliable D call. This CDR3 region has 13 residues. V was clipped by 2 bases and J by 5 bases, with 9 bases between them. The germline CDR1 and CDR2 sequences are SQVTM and ANQGSEA. The CDR3: CSVESTLTGELFF. CDR3 bases: TGCAGCGTTGAAAGCACTCTAACCGGGGAGCTGTTTTTT.

About this clonotype: A much more abundant neighbour one base away suggests this may be a read error. V is TRBV6-1 and J is TRBJ2-7, with 8 bases fitting TRBD2. The CDR3 loop spans 12 amino acids. Germline V gives CDR1 MNHNS, CDR2 SASEGT. V lost 2 bases, J lost 12 bases, and 6 bases stayed unmatched. The CDR3 nucleotides read TGTGCCAGCAGTGAATCTCGGGAGGGGCGGTACTTC. It is translated as CASSESREGRYF.

The chain combines TRBV7-9 with TRBJ1-2, with D uncertain. This CDR3 region has 15 residues. V was pared by 1 base and J by 8 bases, with 17 bases between. Per germline, CDR1 SEHNR and CDR2 FQNEAQ (reference sequence). CDR3 bases: TGTGCCAGCAGCTTAGGCGGCCTCTTAATGCTAGGCTACACCTTC. Its protein product is CASSLGGLLMLGYTF.

This clonotype was seen a few times. This sequence joins TRBV10-3 and TRBJ1-2; unclear D gene. The CDR3 is made up of 14 amino acids. Germline CDR1 is ENHRY and CDR2 is SYGVKD. Trimming cost V 3 bases and J 3 bases, with 11 bases left between them. The chain's CDR3 is CAISDGQIYYGYTF. The CDR3 nucleotides read TGTGCCATCAGTGATGGGCAGATATACTATGGCTACACCTTC.

This clonotype was detected ten times or more. This chain uses TRBV11-2 with TRBJ2-5; 14 bases align to TRBD2. The CDR3 loop spans 18 amino acids. Germline V gene sequence: CDR1 SGHAT, CDR2 FQNNGV. J gave up 4 bases and V 4 bases, and 11 bases lay outside the gene matches. CDR3 loop: CASSSRGLAGAPGETQYF. The CDR3 DNA is TGTGCCAGCAGCTCCCGGGGACTAGCGGGAGCCCCTGGAGAGACCCAGTACTTC.

This clonotype occurred many times. This chain links TRBV29-1 with TRBJ2-2; D assignment may be TRBD1 or TRBD2 (5 bases each). Germline assignment: CDR1 SQVTM and CDR2 ANQGSEA. V shed 2 bases and J shed 0 bases, with 10 bases lying between them. There are 15 residues in the CDR3. CDR3 protein: CSVEFGAPNTGELFF. CDR3 nucleotide sequence: TGCAGCGTTGAATTCGGGGCCCCGAACACCGGGGAGCTGTTTTTT.

Turning to this clonotype: A much larger clone differs from this one at a single base, so this may be a read error. This rearrangement joins TRBV6-5 to TRBJ2-7; D is possibly TRBD2 (5 bases). CDR1 is MNHEY and CDR2 is SVGAGI in the germline V gene. V was trimmed by 9 bases and J by 0 bases, leaving 15 bases between them. The CDR3 has 14 amino acids. CDR3 DNA: TGTGCCAGACTTCCTAGGAGGTCCTCCTACGAGCAGTACTTC. Translation: CARLPRRSSYEQYF.

This clonotype was counted many times. The rearrangement uses TRBV10-3 and TRBJ2-1, with D perhaps TRBD1 or TRBD2 (5 bases each). Germline CDR1 and CDR2: ENHRY and SYGVKD. The CDR3 totals 18 residues. V gave up 0 bases and J gave up 9 bases, with 24 bases separating them. The CDR3 region is CAISESLALGSPGAEQFF. CDR3 DNA sequence: TGTGCCATCAGTGAGTCCTTGGCGCTAGGGTCGCCCGGGGCTGAGCAGTTCTTC.

The sample holds one count of this clonotype. The gene calls are TRBV6-5 and TRBJ1-4, with D possibly matching TRBD1 (5 bases). V was shortened by 8 bases and J by 8 bases, with 15 bases between the two germline ends. CDR1 is MNHEY, CDR2 SVGAGI, per germline. The CDR3 is 13 residues long. This CDR3 reads CASRRGVWEKLFF. The CDR3 nucleotides read TGTGCCAGCCGGAGGGGAGTCTGGGAAAAACTGTTTTTT.

This clonotype was found a few times. The chain combines TRBV6-2 or TRBV6-3 with TRBJ2-7, with D perhaps TRBD1 or TRBD2 (5 bases each). This CDR3 has 14 residues. Germline-derived CDR1 and CDR2 are MNHEY and SVGEGT. V was clipped by 5 bases and J by 2 bases, with 13 bases between them. The chain's CDR3 is CASSPGTFPYEQYF. CDR3 sequence (DNA): TGTGCCAGCAGTCCCGGGACCTTCCCCTACGAGCAGTACTTC.

A note on this clonotype: A much larger clonotype is one base distant, so this may be a read error. The rearrangement joins TRBV11-2 to TRBJ2-5; D is perhaps TRBD1 or TRBD2 (5 bases each). CDR3 length equals 14 residues. Germline values: CDR1 SGHAT, CDR2 FQNNGV. This CDR3 is CASSLARVGETKYF. In nucleotides, the CDR3 is TGTGCCAGCAGCTTAGCCAGGGTGGGGGAGACCAAGTACTTC. Supplemented by reference TRBV11-2 and TRBJ2-5, the full variable domain reads EAGVAQSPRYKIIEKRQSVAFWCNPISGHATLYWYQQILGQGPKLLIQFQNNGVVDDSQLPKDRFSAERLKGVDSTLKIQPAKLEDSAVYLCASSLARVGETKYFGPGTRLLVL.

The chain has TRBV30 and TRBJ2-1; 11 bases map to TRBD2. J was trimmed by 9 bases and V by 3 bases; bases with no gene match: 13. This CDR3 is built from 16 residues. CDR1 is GTSNPN and CDR2 is SVGIG in the germline V gene (reference sequence). The CDR3 DNA follows: TGTGCCTGGAGCGTACTAGCGGGAGTTCTTGCGTTTGAGCAGTTCTTC. This gives the protein CAWSVLAGVLAFEQFF.

On this clonotype itself: The junction departs from germline at one end; a sequencing error may be responsible. The rearrangement joins TRBV10-3 to TRBJ2-5, with D possibly matching TRBD1 (5 bases). Germline V CDR1 and CDR2: ENHRY, SYGVKD. The CDR3 has 16 amino acids. Written as DNA, the CDR3 is TGTACCATCAGTGAGGACACGCCGTCTTACCAAGAGACCCAGTACTTC. Encoded protein: CTISEDTPSYQETQYF.

The V call is TRBV6-5, the J call TRBJ2-7; perhaps TRBD1 as D (5 bases). Germline lookup yields CDR1 MNHEY and CDR2 SVGAGI. This CDR3 spans 12 amino acids. V lost 5 bases and J 4 bases, leaving 9 bases between the germline ends. CDR3 residues: CASSRKGYEQYF. The CDR3 DNA reads TGTGCCAGCAGTAGGAAGGGGTACGAGCAGTACTTC.

The chain is built from TRBV6-5 and TRBJ2-1; 8 nucleotides line up with TRBD2. The CDR3 covers 15 residues. The V and J ends lost 4 bases and 0 bases, in that order; junction bases with no gene match: 2. Germline lookup yields CDR1 MNHEY and CDR2 SVGAGI. For the CDR3, the DNA is TGTGCCAGCAGTTCGAGCGGGAGCTCCTACAATGAGCAGTTCTTC. It encodes CASSSSGSSYNEQFF.

V usage is TRBV6-5 and J usage is TRBJ2-7; the D gene could be TRBD1 or TRBD2 (5 bases each). The CDR3 covers 16 residues. The germline gives CDR1 MNHEY, CDR2 SVGAGI. The V end lost 0 bases, the J end lost 0 bases, and 12 bases lay between the germline ends. The CDR3 DNA is TGTGCCAGCAGTTACTCGAAAGGTGGGGGCTCCTACGAGCAGTACTTC. Its translation is CASSYSKGGGSYEQYF.

The J gene is TRBJ2-4, the V gene TRBV6-6, with 10 nucleotides matching TRBD1. This CDR3 spans 15 amino acids. Germline-derived CDR1 and CDR2 are MNHNY and SVGAGI (reference sequence). Trimming removed 6 bases from V and 4 bases from J; junction bases left unmatched: 6. The CDR3 protein is CASSARGQGKNIQYF. In DNA form, the CDR3 reads TGTGCCAGCAGCGCTCGGGGACAGGGGAAAAACATTCAGTACTTC.

The J gene is TRBJ2-7, the V gene TRBV4-1, with 9 bases that match TRBD2. Germline values: CDR1 MGHRA, CDR2 YSYEKL. There are 15 residues in the CDR3. The ends lost 4 bases at V and 3 bases at J; junction bases unmatched: 7. This CDR3 is CASSLRTSASYEQYF. The CDR3 DNA follows: TGCGCCAGCAGCCTCCGGACTAGCGCGAGCTACGAGCAGTACTTC.

In the case of this clonotype: This clone may be a read error of a much larger clone one base away. The genes are TRBV29-1 and TRBJ2-5; D remains unclear. The V and J ends lost 2 bases and 4 bases respectively, with 11 bases between them. The V gene's germline CDR1 is SQVTM and CDR2 ANQGSEA. This CDR3 is 13 amino acids long. The CDR3 nucleotides read TGCAGCGTTGAAAAGGGCGGCGTAGAGACCCAGTACTTC. It yields the protein CSVEKGGVETQYF.

Worth noting for this clonotype: A much larger clone differs by one base, so this may be a read error. The chain has TRBV11-2 and TRBJ2-2; D possibly corresponds to TRBD2 (6 bases). From germline, CDR1 is SGHAT and CDR2 FQNNGV. Trimming stripped 5 bases from V and 6 bases from J, with 22 bases between. This CDR3 has 17 amino acids. CDR3 sequence: CASSPTALDASAGELFF. The CDR3 nucleotides read TGTGCCAGCAGCCCTACGGCCCTTGATGCTAGCGCCGGGGAGCTGTTTTTT.

As regards this clonotype: The conserved phenylalanine or tryptophan is not found at the CDR3 terminus, so this likely reflects a read error. The chain has TRBV11-2 and TRBJ2-5, with 8 bases matching TRBD1. There are 14 residues in the CDR3. J lost 5 bases, V lost 4 bases, and 6 bases had no gene match. The germline V gene encodes CDR1 SGHAT and CDR2 FQNNGV. In nucleotides, the CDR3 is TGTGCCAGCAGCTCTACAGGGGGAAGCGAGACCCAGTACTTA. Amino acids: CASSSTGGSETQYL.

The sample holds one count of this clonotype. The chain's CDR3 is CASSEQGGVRPGELFF. The CDR3 nucleotides read TGTGCCAGCAGTGAACAGGGGGGAGTAAGGCCCGGGGAGCTGTTTTTT. The chain links TRBV6-1 to TRBJ2-2, with D possibly being TRBD1 (7 bases). The germline V gene has CDR1 MNHNS and CDR2 SASEGT. The ends were cut back, 2 bases at V and 6 bases at J, with 16 bases in the middle. The CDR3 has 16 residues.